What follows describes a single T cell receptor (beta chain). Trimming removed 6 bases from V and 5 bases from J; junction bases left unmatched: 14. The CDR3 has 16 amino acids. Germline V gene sequence: CDR1 SGHAT, CDR2 FQNNGV. The data are from a study of blood T cell repertoires in COVID-19. This table comes from immunoSEQ multiplex PCR, and its TCRdb copy is limited to in-frame clones, with some not included. The sample lists 240,000 or so clones, around 83% occurring once. The origin of this receptor is a man younger than 45 who had recovered from COVID-19. Sequencing used peripheral blood. The chain joins TRBV11-2 to TRBJ1-2; TRBD1 matches at 8 bases. DNA of the CDR3: TGTGCCAGCAGAGGCAGCCAAAGGGACAGGCGTTATGGCTACACCTTC. Translating gives CASRGSQRDRRYGYTF.